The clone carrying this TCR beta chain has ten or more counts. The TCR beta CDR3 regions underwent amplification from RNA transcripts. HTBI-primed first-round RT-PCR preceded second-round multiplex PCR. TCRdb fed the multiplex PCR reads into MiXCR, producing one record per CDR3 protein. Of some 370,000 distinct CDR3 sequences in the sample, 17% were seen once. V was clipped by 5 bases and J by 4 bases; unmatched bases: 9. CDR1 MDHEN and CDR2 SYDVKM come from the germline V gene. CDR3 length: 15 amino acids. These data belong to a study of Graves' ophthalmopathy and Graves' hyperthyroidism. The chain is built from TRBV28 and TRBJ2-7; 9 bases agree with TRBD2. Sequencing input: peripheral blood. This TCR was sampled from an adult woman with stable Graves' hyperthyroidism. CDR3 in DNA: TGTGCCAGCAGTGACGGAGTAGCGGGAGAGTACGAGCAGTACTTC. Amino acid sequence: CASSDGVAGEYEQYF.